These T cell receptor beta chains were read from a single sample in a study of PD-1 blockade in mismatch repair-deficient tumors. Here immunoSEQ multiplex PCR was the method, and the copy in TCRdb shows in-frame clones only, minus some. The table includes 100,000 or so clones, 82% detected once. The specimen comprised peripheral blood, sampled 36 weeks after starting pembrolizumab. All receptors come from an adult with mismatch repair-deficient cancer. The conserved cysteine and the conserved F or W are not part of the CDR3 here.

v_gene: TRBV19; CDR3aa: ASSMRGANEQF
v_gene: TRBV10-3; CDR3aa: AISAGAYNEQF
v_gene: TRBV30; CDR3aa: AWSFRDEQY
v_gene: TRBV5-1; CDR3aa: ASSPRGTGANVLT
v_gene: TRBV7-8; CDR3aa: ASRRAIPGTTNTGELF
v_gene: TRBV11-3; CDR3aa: ASSFSRDEQF
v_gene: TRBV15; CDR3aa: ATSRQTGTDTQY
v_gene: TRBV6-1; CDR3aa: ASRGSGSRYNEQF
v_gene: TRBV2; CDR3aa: ASSWTVNTEAF
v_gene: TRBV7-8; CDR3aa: ASSLVLANTQY